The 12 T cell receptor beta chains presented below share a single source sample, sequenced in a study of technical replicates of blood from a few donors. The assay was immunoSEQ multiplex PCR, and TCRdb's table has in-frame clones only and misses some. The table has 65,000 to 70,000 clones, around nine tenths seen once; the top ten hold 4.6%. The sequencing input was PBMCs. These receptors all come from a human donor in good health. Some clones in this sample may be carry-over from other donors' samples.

The CDR3 spells CASSALPGQDYGYTF. The CDR3 region has the DNA TGCGCCAGCAGCGCCCTCCCGGGACAGGACTATGGCTACACCTTC. This sequence joins TRBV5-1 and TRBJ1-2; 8 nucleotides line up with TRBD1. CDR1 is SGHRS, CDR2 YFSETQ, per germline. The CDR3 spans 15 residues. V was pared by 4 bases and J by 3 bases, with 8 bases of the junction left unmatched.

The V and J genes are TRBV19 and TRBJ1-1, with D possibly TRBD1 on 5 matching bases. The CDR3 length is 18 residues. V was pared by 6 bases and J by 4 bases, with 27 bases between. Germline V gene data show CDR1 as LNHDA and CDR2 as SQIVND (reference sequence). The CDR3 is CASSPGGIIWGRGTEAFF. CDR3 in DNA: TGTGCCAGTAGCCCCGGAGGGATTATTTGGGGACGGGGCACTGAAGCTTTCTTT.

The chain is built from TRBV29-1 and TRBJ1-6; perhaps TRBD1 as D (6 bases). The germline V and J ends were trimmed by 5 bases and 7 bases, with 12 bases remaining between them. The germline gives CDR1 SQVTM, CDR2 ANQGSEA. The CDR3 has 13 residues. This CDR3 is CSVRRQANSPLHF. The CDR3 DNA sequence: TGCAGCGTTCGGAGACAGGCAAATTCACCCCTCCACTTT.

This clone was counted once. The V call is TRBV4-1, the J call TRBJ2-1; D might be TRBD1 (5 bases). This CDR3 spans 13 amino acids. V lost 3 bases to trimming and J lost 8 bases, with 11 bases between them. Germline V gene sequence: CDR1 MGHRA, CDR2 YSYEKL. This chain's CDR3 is CASSHLGAYEQFF. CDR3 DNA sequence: TGCGCCAGCAGCCATCTAGGGGCCTATGAGCAGTTCTTC.

The CDR3 nucleotides are TGTGCCAGCAGACCGGGACTAGTGACAGATACGCAGTATTTT. Its translation is CASRPGLVTDTQYF. The genes are TRBV5-4 and TRBJ2-3, with 8 bases identical to TRBD2. Germline assignment: CDR1 SGHNT and CDR2 YYREEE (reference sequence). The CDR3 runs to 14 residues. After removal of 5 bases from V and 3 bases from J, the junction contained 5 bases not matched to a gene.

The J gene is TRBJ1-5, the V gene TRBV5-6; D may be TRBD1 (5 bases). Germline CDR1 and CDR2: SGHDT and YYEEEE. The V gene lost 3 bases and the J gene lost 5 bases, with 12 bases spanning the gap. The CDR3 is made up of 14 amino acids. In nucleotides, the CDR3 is TGTGCCAGCAGCTCCTCAGGGTTCTATCAGCCCCAGCATTTT. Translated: CASSSSGFYQPQHF.

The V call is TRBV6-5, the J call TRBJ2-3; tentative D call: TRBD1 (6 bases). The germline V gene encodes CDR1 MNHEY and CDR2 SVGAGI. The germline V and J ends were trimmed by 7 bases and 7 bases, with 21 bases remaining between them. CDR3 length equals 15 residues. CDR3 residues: CASTPRFGDTYTQYF. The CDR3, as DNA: TGTGCCAGCACCCCGCGATTTGGGGACACGTATACGCAGTATTTT.

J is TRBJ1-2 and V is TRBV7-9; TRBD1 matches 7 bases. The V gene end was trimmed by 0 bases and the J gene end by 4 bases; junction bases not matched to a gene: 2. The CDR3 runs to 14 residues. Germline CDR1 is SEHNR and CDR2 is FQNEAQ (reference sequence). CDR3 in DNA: TGTGCCAGCAGCTTAGCGGACAGGAGCTATGGCTACACCTTC. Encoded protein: CASSLADRSYGYTF.

The CDR3 is CASSTDRNYGYTF. Here the CDR3 DNA reads TGCGCCAGCAGTACGGACAGGAACTATGGCTACACCTTC. V and J are TRBV5-1 and TRBJ1-2, with 7 bases lining up with TRBD1. Losses at the gene ends were 5 bases for V and 2 bases for J; bases not matched to a gene: 3. There are 13 residues in the CDR3. The V gene's germline CDR1 is SGHRS and CDR2 YFSETQ.

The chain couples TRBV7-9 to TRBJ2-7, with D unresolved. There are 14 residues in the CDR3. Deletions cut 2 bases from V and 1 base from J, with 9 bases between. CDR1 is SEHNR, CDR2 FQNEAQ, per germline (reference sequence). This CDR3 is CASSLSGGSYEQYF. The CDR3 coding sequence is TGTGCCAGCAGCTTATCCGGCGGTTCCTACGAGCAGTACTTC.

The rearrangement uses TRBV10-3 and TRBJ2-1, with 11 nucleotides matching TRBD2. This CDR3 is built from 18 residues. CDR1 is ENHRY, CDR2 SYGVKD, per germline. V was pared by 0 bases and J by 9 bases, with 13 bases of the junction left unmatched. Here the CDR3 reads CAISESKGLAGGLAEQFF. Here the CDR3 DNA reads TGTGCCATCAGTGAGTCGAAGGGTCTAGCGGGAGGTCTGGCTGAGCAGTTCTTC.

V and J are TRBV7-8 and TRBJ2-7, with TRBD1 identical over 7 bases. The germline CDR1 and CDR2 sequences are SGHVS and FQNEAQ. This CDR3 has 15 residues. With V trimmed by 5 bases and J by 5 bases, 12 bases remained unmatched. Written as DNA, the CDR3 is TGTGCCAGCAGCACCCGACAGGGCCCTATGAACGAGCAGTACTTC. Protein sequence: CASSTRQGPMNEQYF.